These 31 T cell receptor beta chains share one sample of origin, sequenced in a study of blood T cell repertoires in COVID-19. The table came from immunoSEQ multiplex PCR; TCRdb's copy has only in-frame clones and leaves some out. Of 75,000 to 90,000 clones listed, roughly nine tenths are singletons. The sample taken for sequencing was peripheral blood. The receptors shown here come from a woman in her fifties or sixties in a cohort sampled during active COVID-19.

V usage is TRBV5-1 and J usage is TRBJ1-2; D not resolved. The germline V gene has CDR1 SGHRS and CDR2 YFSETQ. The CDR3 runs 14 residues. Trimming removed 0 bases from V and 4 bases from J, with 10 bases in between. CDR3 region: CASSLEAQSYGYTF. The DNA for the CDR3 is TGCGCCAGCAGCTTGGAAGCACAGTCCTATGGCTACACCTTC.

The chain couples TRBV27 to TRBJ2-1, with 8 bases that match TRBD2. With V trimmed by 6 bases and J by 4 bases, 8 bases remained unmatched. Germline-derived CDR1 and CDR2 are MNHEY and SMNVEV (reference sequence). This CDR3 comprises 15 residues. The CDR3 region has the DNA TGTGCCAGCAGCTCCAGACCGGGGGGGTACAATGAGCAGTTCTTC. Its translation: CASSSRPGGYNEQFF.

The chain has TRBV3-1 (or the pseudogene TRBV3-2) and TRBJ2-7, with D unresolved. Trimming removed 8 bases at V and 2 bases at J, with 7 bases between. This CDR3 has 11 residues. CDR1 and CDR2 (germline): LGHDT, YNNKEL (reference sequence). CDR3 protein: CASASAYEQYF. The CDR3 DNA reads TGTGCCAGCGCCAGTGCCTACGAGCAGTACTTC.

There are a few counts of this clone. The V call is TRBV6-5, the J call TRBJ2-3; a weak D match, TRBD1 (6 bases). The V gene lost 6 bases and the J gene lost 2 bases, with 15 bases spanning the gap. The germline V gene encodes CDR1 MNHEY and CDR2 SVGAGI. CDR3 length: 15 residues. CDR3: CASSPGGQHTDTQYF. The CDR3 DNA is TGTGCCAGCAGCCCCGGCGGACAGCACACAGATACGCAGTATTTT.

The chain's CDR3 is CASSSSSLTTDTQYF. In DNA form, the CDR3 reads TGTGCCAGCAGCTCTTCCTCTTTAACTACAGATACGCAGTATTTT. This chain links TRBV7-3 with TRBJ2-3; D unresolved. CDR1 is SGHTA, CDR2 FQGTGA, per germline. CDR3 length: 15 residues. V lost 4 bases and J lost 3, with 14 bases in between.

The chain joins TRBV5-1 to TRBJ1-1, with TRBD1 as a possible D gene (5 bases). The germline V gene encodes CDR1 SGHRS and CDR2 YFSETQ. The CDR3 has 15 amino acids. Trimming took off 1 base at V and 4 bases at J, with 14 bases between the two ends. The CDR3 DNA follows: TGCGCCAGCAGCTTGTTGGACACGTTGGGCACTGAAGCTTTCTTT. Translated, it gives CASSLLDTLGTEAFF.

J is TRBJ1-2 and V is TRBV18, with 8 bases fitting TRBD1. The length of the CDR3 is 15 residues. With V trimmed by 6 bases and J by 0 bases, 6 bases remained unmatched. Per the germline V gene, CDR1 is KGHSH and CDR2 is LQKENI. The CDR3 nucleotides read TGTGCCAGCTCGTCCGGGACAGGCGCTAACTATGGCTACACCTTC. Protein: CASSSGTGANYGYTF.

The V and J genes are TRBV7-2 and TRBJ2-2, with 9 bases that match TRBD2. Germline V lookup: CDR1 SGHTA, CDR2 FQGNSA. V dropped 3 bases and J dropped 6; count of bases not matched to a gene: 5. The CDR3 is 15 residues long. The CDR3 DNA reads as TGTGCCAGCAGCTTGGGTAGCGGGAGATCCGGGGAGCTGTTTTTT. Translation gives CASSLGSGRSGELFF.

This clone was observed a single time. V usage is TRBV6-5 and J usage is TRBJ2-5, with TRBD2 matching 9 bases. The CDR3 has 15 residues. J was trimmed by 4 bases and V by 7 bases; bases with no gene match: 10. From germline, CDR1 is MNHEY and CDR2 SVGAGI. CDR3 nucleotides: TGTGCCAGCACCCAGGGGCTAGCGGGGAGAGAGACCCAGTACTTC. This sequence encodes CASTQGLAGRETQYF.

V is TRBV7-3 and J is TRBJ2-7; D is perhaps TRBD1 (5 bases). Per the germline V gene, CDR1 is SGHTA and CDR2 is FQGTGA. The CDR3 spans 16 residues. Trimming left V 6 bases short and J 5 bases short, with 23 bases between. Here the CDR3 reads CASSQERDQGSHEQYF. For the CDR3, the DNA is TGTGCCAGCAGTCAAGAGAGAGATCAGGGTTCCCACGAGCAGTACTTC.

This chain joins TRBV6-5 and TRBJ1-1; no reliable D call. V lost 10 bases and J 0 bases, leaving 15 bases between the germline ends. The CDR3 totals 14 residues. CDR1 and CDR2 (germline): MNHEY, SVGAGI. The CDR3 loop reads CAIRSSRMNTEAFF. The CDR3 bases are TGTGCCATCCGCTCCTCGAGGATGAACACTGAAGCTTTCTTT.

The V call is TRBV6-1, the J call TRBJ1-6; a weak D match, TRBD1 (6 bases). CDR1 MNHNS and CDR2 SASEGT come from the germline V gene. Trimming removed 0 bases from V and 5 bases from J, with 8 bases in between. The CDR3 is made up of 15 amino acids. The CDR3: CASSEATGHNSPLHF. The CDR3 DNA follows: TGTGCCAGCAGTGAAGCGACAGGCCATAATTCACCCCTCCACTTT.

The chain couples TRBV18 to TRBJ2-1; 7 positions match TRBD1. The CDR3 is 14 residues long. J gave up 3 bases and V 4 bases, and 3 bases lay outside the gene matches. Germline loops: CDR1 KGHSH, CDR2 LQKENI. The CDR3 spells CASSQSGGYNEQFF. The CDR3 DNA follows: TGTGCCAGCTCACAGTCAGGGGGCTACAATGAGCAGTTCTTC. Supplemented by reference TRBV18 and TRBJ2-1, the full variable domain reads NAGVMQNPRHLVRRRGQEARLRCSPMKGHSHVYWYRQLPEEGLKFMVYLQKENIIDESGMPKERFSAEFPKEGPSILRIQQVVRGDSAAYFCASSQSGGYNEQFFGPGTRLTVL.

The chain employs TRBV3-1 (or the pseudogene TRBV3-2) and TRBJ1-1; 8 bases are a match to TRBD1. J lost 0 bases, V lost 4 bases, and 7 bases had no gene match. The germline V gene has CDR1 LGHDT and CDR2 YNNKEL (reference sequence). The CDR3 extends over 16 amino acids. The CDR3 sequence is CASSPWDRSMNTEAFF. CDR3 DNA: TGTGCCAGCAGCCCCTGGGACAGGAGCATGAACACTGAAGCTTTCTTT.

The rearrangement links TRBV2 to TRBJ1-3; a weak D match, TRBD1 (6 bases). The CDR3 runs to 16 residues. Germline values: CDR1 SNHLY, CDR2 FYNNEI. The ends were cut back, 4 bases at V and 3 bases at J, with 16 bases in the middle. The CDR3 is CASSGSGGALGNTIYF. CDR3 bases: TGTGCCAGCAGTGGAAGCGGGGGCGCACTTGGAAACACCATATATTTT.

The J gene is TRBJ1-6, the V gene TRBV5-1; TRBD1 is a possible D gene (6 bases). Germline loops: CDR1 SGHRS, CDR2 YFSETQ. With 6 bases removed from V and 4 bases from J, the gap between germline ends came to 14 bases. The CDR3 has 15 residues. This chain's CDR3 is CASTNQGLYNSPLHF. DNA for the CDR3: TGCGCCAGCACGAACCAGGGGCTTTATAATTCACCCCTCCACTTT.

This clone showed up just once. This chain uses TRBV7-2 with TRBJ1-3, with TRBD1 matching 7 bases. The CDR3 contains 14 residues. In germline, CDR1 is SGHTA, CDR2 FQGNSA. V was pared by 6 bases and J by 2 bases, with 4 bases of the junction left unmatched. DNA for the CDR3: TGTGCCAGCAGTTTCACAGGGGCTGGAAACACCATATATTTT. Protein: CASSFTGAGNTIYF. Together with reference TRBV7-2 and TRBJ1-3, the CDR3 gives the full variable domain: GAGVSQSPSNKVTEKGKDVELRCDPISGHTALYWYRQSLGQGLEFLIYFQGNSAPDKSGLPSDRFSAERTGGSVSTLTIQRTQQEDSAVYLCASSFTGAGNTIYFGEGSWLTVV.

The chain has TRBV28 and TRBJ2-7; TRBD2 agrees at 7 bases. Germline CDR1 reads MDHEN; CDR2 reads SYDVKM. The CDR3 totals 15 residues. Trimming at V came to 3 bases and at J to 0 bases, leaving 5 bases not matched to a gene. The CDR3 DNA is TGTGCCAGCAGTTTGGGAGGCGGGAGCTCCTACGAGCAGTACTTC. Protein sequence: CASSLGGGSSYEQYF.

The CDR3 sequence is CASEEGNYGYTF. The CDR3, as DNA: TGTGCCAGCGAAGAGGGTAACTATGGCTACACCTTC. This sequence joins TRBV28 and TRBJ1-2; D is unresolved. Between the trimmed V and J ends, which lost 8 bases and 1 base, there was a span of 8 bases. This CDR3 has 12 residues. In germline, CDR1 is MDHEN, CDR2 SYDVKM.

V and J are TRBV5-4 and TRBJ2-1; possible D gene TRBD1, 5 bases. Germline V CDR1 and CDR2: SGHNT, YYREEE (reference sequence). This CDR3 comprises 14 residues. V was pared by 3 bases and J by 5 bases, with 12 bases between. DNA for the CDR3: TGTGCCAGCAGCTCAGGGTGGGTAGACAATGAGCAGTTCTTC. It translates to CASSSGWVDNEQFF.

CDR3 bases: TGTGCCAGCAGCCACGGTGGGGCACTCCATCTGCTGGAAAAACTGTTTTTT. Its protein is CASSHGGALHLLEKLFF. The chain employs TRBV14 and TRBJ1-4; D might be TRBD1 (5 bases). With 3 bases removed from V and 8 bases from J, the gap between germline ends came to 22 bases. CDR1 SGHDN and CDR2 FVKESK come from the germline V gene. This CDR3 comprises 17 residues.

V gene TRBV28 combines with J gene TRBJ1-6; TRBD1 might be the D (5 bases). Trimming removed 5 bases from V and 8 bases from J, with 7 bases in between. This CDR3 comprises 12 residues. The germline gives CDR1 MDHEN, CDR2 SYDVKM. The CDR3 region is CASSQGYSPLHF. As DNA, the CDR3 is TGTGCCAGCAGTCAGGGTTATTCACCCCTCCACTTT.

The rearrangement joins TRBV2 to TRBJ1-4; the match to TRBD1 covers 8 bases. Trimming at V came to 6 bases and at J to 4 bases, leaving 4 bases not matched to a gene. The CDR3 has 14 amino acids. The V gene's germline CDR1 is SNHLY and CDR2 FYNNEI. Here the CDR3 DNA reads TGTGCCAGCAGGGGGGACAGGCGTAATGAAAAACTGTTTTTT. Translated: CASRGDRRNEKLFF.

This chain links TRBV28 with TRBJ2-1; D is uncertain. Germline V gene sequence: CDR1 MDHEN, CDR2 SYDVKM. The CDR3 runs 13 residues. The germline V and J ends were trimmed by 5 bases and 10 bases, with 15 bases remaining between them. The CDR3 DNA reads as TGTGCCAGCAGTACCCAGTCCCCCACGGAGCAGTTCTTC. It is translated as CASSTQSPTEQFF.

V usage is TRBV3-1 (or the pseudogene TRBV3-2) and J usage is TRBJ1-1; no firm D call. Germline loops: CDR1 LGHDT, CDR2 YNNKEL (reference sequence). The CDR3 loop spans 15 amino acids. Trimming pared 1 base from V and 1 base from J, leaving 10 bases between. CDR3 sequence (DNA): TGTGCCAGCAGCCAAGGTGGGAGTAGGAACACTGAAGCTTTCTTT. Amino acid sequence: CASSQGGSRNTEAFF.

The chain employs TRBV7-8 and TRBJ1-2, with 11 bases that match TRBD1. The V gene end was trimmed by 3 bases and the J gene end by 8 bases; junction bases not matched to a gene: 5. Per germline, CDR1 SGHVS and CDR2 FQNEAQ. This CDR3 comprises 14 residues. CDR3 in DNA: TGTGCCAGCAGCTTCACGGGACAGGGGGACGGCTACACCTTC. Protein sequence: CASSFTGQGDGYTF. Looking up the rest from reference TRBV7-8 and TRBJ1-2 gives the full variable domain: GAGVSQSPRYKVAKRGQDVALRCDPISGHVSLFWYQQALGQGPEFLTYFQNEAQLDKSGLPSDRFFAERPEGSVSTLKIQRTQQEDSAVYLCASSFTGQGDGYTFGSGTRLTVV.

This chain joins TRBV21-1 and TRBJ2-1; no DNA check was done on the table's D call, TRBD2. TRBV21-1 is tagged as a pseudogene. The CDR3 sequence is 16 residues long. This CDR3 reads CASSGGLAGRHNEQFF. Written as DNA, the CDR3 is TGTGCCAGCAGCGGGGGACTAGCGGGACGTCACAATGAGCAGTTCTTC.

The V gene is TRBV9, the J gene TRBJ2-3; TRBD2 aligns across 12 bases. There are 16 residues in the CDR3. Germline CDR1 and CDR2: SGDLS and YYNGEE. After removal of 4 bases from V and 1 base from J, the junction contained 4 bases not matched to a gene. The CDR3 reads CASSLAGGMGTDTQYF. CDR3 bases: TGTGCCAGCAGCCTAGCGGGGGGGATGGGCACAGATACGCAGTATTTT.

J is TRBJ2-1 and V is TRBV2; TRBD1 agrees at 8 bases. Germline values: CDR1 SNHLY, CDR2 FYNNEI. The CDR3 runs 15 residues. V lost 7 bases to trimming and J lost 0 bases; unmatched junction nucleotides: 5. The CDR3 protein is CASTWTGSSYNEQFF. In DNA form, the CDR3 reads TGTGCCAGCACTTGGACAGGGAGCTCCTACAATGAGCAGTTCTTC.

CDR3 bases: TGTGCCAGCAGTGAGGAGGGTCTTAGGGATTCACCCCTCCACTTT. Amino acids: CASSEEGLRDSPLHF. V and J are TRBV2 and TRBJ1-6; D unresolved. Germline CDR1 reads SNHLY; CDR2 reads FYNNEI. V lost 3 bases and J 8 bases, leaving 14 bases between the germline ends. The CDR3 contains 15 residues.

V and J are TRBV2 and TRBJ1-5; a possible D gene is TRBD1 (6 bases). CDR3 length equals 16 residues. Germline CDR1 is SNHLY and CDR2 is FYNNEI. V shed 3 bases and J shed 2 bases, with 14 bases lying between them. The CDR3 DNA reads TGTGCCAGCAGTGAGACCTGGTCAGGGGGCAATCAGCCCCAGCATTTT. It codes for CASSETWSGGNQPQHF.